Presented here are 24 T cell receptor beta chains from one specimen sequenced in a study of response to subunit inactivated influenza vaccine. TCRdb recomputed calls from the RT-PCR reads with MiXCR, one row per CDR3 protein. Seen here are around 150,000 distinct CDR3 sequences, about 11% observed once, and the top ten hold approximately 13%. The sequences come from non-naive T cells sorted from PBMCs, collected more than 35 days after vaccination. The origin of the receptors is a man between 45 and 60 years old who received an inactivated influenza vaccine.

This chain uses TRBV10-3 with TRBJ2-1; TRBD2 aligns across 10 bases. Germline V lookup: CDR1 ENHRY, CDR2 SYGVKD. CDR3 length equals 14 residues. Trimming took 3 bases from V and 9 from J; bases not matched to a gene: 5. The CDR3 sequence: CAISERSGGSEQFF. The CDR3 nucleotides are TGTGCCATCAGTGAACGTAGCGGGGGGTCTGAGCAGTTCTTC.

This clonotype was counted ten times or more. The J gene is TRBJ2-1, the V gene TRBV28; TRBD1 agrees at 7 bases. This CDR3 has 15 amino acids. Germline CDR1 MDHEN, CDR2 SYDVKM. The V segment lost 5 bases and the J segment 3 bases; nucleotides outside the gene matches: 7. CDR3 in amino acids: CASSPSTGYYNEQFF. DNA of the CDR3: TGTGCCAGCAGTCCATCGACAGGGTACTACAATGAGCAGTTCTTC. Filled out from reference TRBV28 and TRBJ2-1, the complete variable domain reads DVKVTQSSRYLVKRTGEKVFLECVQDMDHENMFWYRQDPGLGLRLIYFSYDVKMKEKGDIPEGYSVSREKKERFSLILESASTNQTSMYLCASSPSTGYYNEQFFGPGTRLTVL.

The sample holds many counts of this clonotype. The chain combines TRBV12-3 or TRBV12-4 with TRBJ2-1; a weak D match, TRBD1 (6 bases). The CDR3 consists of 14 residues. V was shortened by 4 bases and J by 12 bases, with 19 bases between the two germline ends. The CDR3, as DNA: TGTGCCAGCAGTTCACAGACTACAGGGTTTATGCAGTTCTTC. Residues: CASSSQTTGFMQFF.

The chain joins TRBV27 to TRBJ2-3; 9 positions agree with TRBD2. Trimming cost V 5 bases and J 6 bases; bases outside gene matches: 15. Germline lookup yields CDR1 MNHEY and CDR2 SMNVEV (reference sequence). The CDR3 runs 17 residues. The CDR3 DNA reads as TGTGCCAGCAGTACCCTGAGCGGGAGGCGAGGATGGGATACGCAGTATTTT. It yields the protein CASSTLSGRRGWDTQYF.

The chain's CDR3 is CASSERELLYGYTF. The CDR3 DNA reads TGTGCCAGCAGTGAAAGGGAGTTGCTATATGGCTACACCTTC. The chain combines TRBV2 with TRBJ1-2; D gene unclear. Germline-derived CDR1 and CDR2 are SNHLY and FYNNEI. The CDR3 is made up of 14 amino acids. Trimming shortened V by 2 bases and J by 5 bases, and 12 bases separated the two germline ends.

This clonotype was picked up many times. The V and J genes are TRBV28 and TRBJ2-3; no reliable D call. Trimming pared 8 bases from V and 6 bases from J, leaving 9 bases between. The CDR3 totals 11 residues. From germline, CDR1 is MDHEN and CDR2 SYDVKM. Here the CDR3 reads CASSSPDTQYF. The CDR3 region has the DNA TGTGCCAGCTCTTCCCCCGATACGCAGTATTTT. The variable domain in full, with the rest retrieved from reference TRBV28 and TRBJ2-3, is DVKVTQSSRYLVKRTGEKVFLECVQDMDHENMFWYRQDPGLGLRLIYFSYDVKMKEKGDIPEGYSVSREKKERFSLILESASTNQTSMYLCASSSPDTQYFGPGTRLTVL.

The chain carries TRBV7-2 and TRBJ2-7, with TRBD1 identical over 8 bases. Per germline, CDR1 SGHTA and CDR2 FQGNSA. Trimming cost V 5 bases and J 2 bases; bases outside gene matches: 8. The CDR3 totals 15 residues. CDR3 nucleotides: TGTGCCAGCAGCATAACCCCAGGGGGCGCCTACGAGCAGTACTTC. Translation: CASSITPGGAYEQYF.

The chain is built from TRBV20-1 and TRBJ2-7; 8 nucleotides align to TRBD2. CDR1 and CDR2 from the germline V gene are DFQATT and SNEGSKA (reference sequence). There are 14 residues in the CDR3. V lost 7 bases, J lost 2 bases, and 10 bases stayed unmatched. CDR3 bases: TGCAGTGTCTCATCAGCGGGAGACACCTACGAGCAGTACTTC. It yields the protein CSVSSAGDTYEQYF.

J is TRBJ2-7 and V is TRBV6-2 or TRBV6-3; TRBD1 matches at 7 bases. The V and J ends lost 6 bases and 2 bases, in that order; junction bases with no gene match: 7. Germline CDR1 reads MNHEY; CDR2 reads SVGEGT. This CDR3 is built from 14 residues. CDR3 DNA: TGTGCCAGCAGCGGGGACAGCCCGCCCTACGAGCAGTACTTC. It is translated as CASSGDSPPYEQYF.

This clonotype has a single count. CDR3 protein: CASTPGDLSGANVLTF. The CDR3 DNA reads as TGTGCCAGCACCCCGGGAGACCTCTCTGGGGCCAACGTCCTGACTTTC. The chain combines TRBV28 with TRBJ2-6; a possible D gene is TRBD2 (6 bases). The CDR3 runs to 16 residues. Trimming pared 7 bases from V and 0 bases from J, leaving 13 bases between. The germline V gene encodes CDR1 MDHEN and CDR2 SYDVKM.

A few counts support this clonotype. The rearrangement joins TRBV18 to TRBJ2-7, with TRBD1 as a possible D gene (5 bases). V dropped 6 bases and J dropped 6 bases, with 15 bases sitting between them. The CDR3 is made up of 13 amino acids. Per germline, CDR1 KGHSH and CDR2 LQKENI. This CDR3 reads CASSRAKTAEQYF. The DNA of the CDR3 is TGTGCCAGCTCCCGAGCTAAGACAGCCGAGCAGTACTTC.

This clonotype has a count of ten or more. The chain combines TRBV10-3 with TRBJ1-6, with D possibly matching TRBD1 (5 bases). CDR1 is ENHRY, CDR2 SYGVKD, per germline. The germline V and J ends were trimmed by 6 bases and 6 bases, with 9 bases remaining between them. CDR3 size: 13 residues. CDR3 loop: CAIRTGGNSPLHF. CDR3 bases: TGTGCCATCAGGACGGGGGGTAATTCACCCCTCCACTTT.

The chain links TRBV4-2 to TRBJ1-4; no clear D gene. V was cut by 0 bases and J by 4 bases, with 15 bases left in between. CDR1 and CDR2 (germline): LGHNA, YNFKEQ. The CDR3 runs to 17 residues. The CDR3 is CASSQDKRATNNEKLFF. The CDR3 coding sequence is TGTGCCAGCAGCCAAGATAAACGGGCAACTAATAATGAAAAACTGTTTTTT.

This clonotype has more than one count but fewer than ten. This chain links TRBV7-2 with TRBJ2-1, with D unclear. This CDR3 has 13 amino acids. Germline lookup yields CDR1 SGHTA and CDR2 FQGNSA. V lost 5 bases and J lost 5, with 10 bases in between. This CDR3 reads CASSRRQNNEQFF. In nucleotides, the CDR3 is TGTGCCAGCAGCAGACGGCAAAACAATGAGCAGTTCTTC.

The CDR3 DNA is TGCAGCGTTGCGGGTCTGGGAGGGAAAAATAATGAGCAGTTCTTC. This gives the protein CSVAGLGGKNNEQFF. This chain links TRBV29-1 with TRBJ2-1, with TRBD2 identical over 7 bases. CDR1 and CDR2 (germline): SQVTM, ANQGSEA. Unmatched junction bases numbered 13, after V lost 4 bases and J lost 7 bases. This CDR3 region has 15 residues.

This clonotype was picked up a small number of times. The J gene is TRBJ2-1, the V gene TRBV6-2 or TRBV6-3, with 7 positions matching TRBD1. The CDR3 is made up of 14 amino acids. Germline CDR1 reads MNHEY; CDR2 reads SVGEGT. The ends lost 7 bases at V and 6 bases at J; junction bases unmatched: 9. The CDR3 loop is CASIRDSGTNEQFF. In DNA, the CDR3 is TGTGCCAGCATTCGGGACAGTGGAACCAATGAGCAGTTCTTC.

This clonotype has a handful of counts. V is TRBV4-3 and J is TRBJ1-4, with 7 bases that match TRBD1. The V gene end was trimmed by 0 bases and the J gene end by 8 bases; junction bases not matched to a gene: 6. CDR1 LGHNA and CDR2 YSLEER come from the germline V gene. The CDR3 spans 15 residues. CDR3 sequence reads: CASSQDWTGGEKLFF. The CDR3 coding sequence is TGCGCCAGCAGCCAAGATTGGACAGGCGGGGAAAAACTGTTTTTT.

This clonotype was seen a few times. This sequence joins TRBV6-2 or TRBV6-3 and TRBJ2-7; either TRBD1 or TRBD2 may fit D (5 bases each). CDR3 size: 14 residues. Trimming removed 4 bases at V and 7 bases at J, with 17 bases between. The germline CDR1 and CDR2 sequences are MNHEY and SVGEGT. The CDR3 nucleotides read TGTGCCAGCAGTTTCTTCCGGGACGAATTTGAGCAGTACTTC. It is translated as CASSFFRDEFEQYF.

The chain links TRBV28 to TRBJ2-2; D unclear. This CDR3 region has 19 residues. V was trimmed by 11 bases and J by 0 bases, leaving 28 bases between them. Per germline, CDR1 MDHEN and CDR2 SYDVKM. The CDR3 coding sequence is TGTGCCTTCAGTTTAGTCTTAGTTTGGTCCGGCCCGAACACCGGGGAGCTGTTTTTT. It codes for CAFSLVLVWSGPNTGELFF.

This clonotype turned up a few times. The CDR3 DNA sequence: TGTGCCAGCAGCGCCGGGCAGGGGGGAACTGAAAAACTGTTTTTT. It translates to CASSAGQGGTEKLFF. J is TRBJ1-4 and V is TRBV11-2; 7 nucleotides match TRBD1. The germline V gene has CDR1 SGHAT and CDR2 FQNNGV. The junction had 10 bases not matched to a gene; V was cut back by 5 bases and J by 7 bases. The CDR3 consists of 15 residues.

CDR3 in amino acids: CASSLRGGGYGYTF. In DNA, the CDR3 is TGCGCCAGCAGCCTGAGGGGGGGAGGCTATGGCTACACCTTC. The chain couples TRBV4-3 to TRBJ1-2; maybe TRBD1 (6 bases). Germline CDR1 reads LGHNA; CDR2 reads YSLEER. The ends were cut back, 4 bases at V and 4 bases at J, with 13 bases in the middle. This CDR3 comprises 14 residues.

For the CDR3, the DNA is TGTGCCAGCGATAGGGGGAACACCGGGGAGCTGTTTTTT. As protein: CASDRGNTGELFF. V and J are TRBV6-1 and TRBJ2-2; a weak D match, TRBD1 (5 bases). Germline CDR1 and CDR2: MNHNS and SASEGT. Trimming took off 8 bases at V and 1 base at J, with 8 bases between the two ends. CDR3 size: 13 residues.

This clonotype was recorded a few times. CDR3 sequence: CASSQVQGNSPLHF. In DNA, the CDR3 is TGTGCCAGCAGCCAGGTTCAGGGCAATTCACCCCTCCACTTT. The chain links TRBV3-1 to TRBJ1-6, with D perhaps TRBD1 (5 bases). Per the germline V gene, CDR1 is LGHDT and CDR2 is YNNKEL (reference sequence). Trimming removed 3 bases at V and 7 bases at J, with 10 bases between. This CDR3 comprises 14 residues.

The chain couples TRBV4-3 to TRBJ1-2; TRBD1 is a possible D gene (5 bases). Germline V gene sequence: CDR1 LGHNA, CDR2 YSLEER. The CDR3 has 15 residues. V shed 0 bases and J shed 4 bases, with 12 bases lying between them. The CDR3 DNA is TGCGCCAGCAGCCAAGATGGGAGGGGAATCTATGGCTACACCTTC. This translates into CASSQDGRGIYGYTF.